These 23 T cell receptor beta chains were all obtained from the same sample, sequenced in a study of blood T cell repertoires in COVID-19. Data came from immunoSEQ multiplex PCR; TCRdb stores just in-frame clones and leaves some out. This repertoire shows 70,000 to 85,000 clones, about 85% found once; its top ten account for approximately 2.9%. The sequencing sample was made of peripheral blood. Receptor source: a woman aged 45-65 years with active or convalescent COVID-19.

Notes on this clone: Other DNA sequences in the sample encode the same CDR3. CDR3 region: CASSHAGRTEAFF. The CDR3 coding sequence is TGTGCCAGCAGCCATGCGGGGCGGACTGAAGCTTTCTTT. The chain couples TRBV3-1 (or the pseudogene TRBV3-2) to TRBJ1-1; possibly TRBD1 for D (5 bases). From germline, CDR1 is LGHDT and CDR2 YNNKEL (reference sequence). There are 13 residues in the CDR3. V was cut by 3 bases and J by 5 bases, with 10 bases left in between.

The chain has TRBV30 and TRBJ1-4; D remains ambiguous. CDR1 is GTSNPN, CDR2 SVGIG, per germline (reference sequence). Trimming shortened V by 5 bases and J by 10 bases, and 14 bases separated the two germline ends. There are 12 residues in the CDR3. The chain's CDR3 is CAWLYGSGKLFF. The CDR3 DNA sequence: TGTGCCTGGCTTTACGGGTCCGGAAAACTGTTTTTT.

This rearrangement joins TRBV6-6 to TRBJ1-2; D unclear. This CDR3 is built from 11 residues. Trimming took 8 bases from V and 4 from J, leaving 8 bases between them. Germline CDR1 and CDR2: MNHNY and SVGAGI (reference sequence). CDR3: CASHSTYGYTF. The CDR3 nucleotides are TGTGCCAGCCACAGCACCTATGGCTACACCTTC.

The chain couples TRBV7-2 to TRBJ2-1; 8 bases agree with TRBD2. The CDR3 has 14 residues. Germline CDR1 is SGHTA and CDR2 is FQGNSA. Unmatched junction bases numbered 8, after V lost 5 bases and J lost 8 bases. CDR3 coding DNA: TGTGCCAGCAGCGACCGGGGGGGCAGGCATGAGCAGTTCTTC. Translated, it gives CASSDRGGRHEQFF.

V gene TRBV10-2 combines with J gene TRBJ1-1, with D perhaps TRBD1 (5 bases). This CDR3 is built from 13 residues. CDR1 is WSHSY, CDR2 SAAADI, per germline. V was pared by 6 bases and J by 0 bases, with 8 bases between. The CDR3 DNA reads TGCGCCAGCAGCCGACAGTTGAACACTGAAGCTTTCTTT. This encodes CASSRQLNTEAFF.

This sequence joins TRBV7-7 and TRBJ2-3; D call uncertain. V lost 1 base, J lost 4 bases, and 12 bases lay in between. Germline V lookup: CDR1 SSHAT, CDR2 FNYEAQ (reference sequence). This CDR3 is 15 amino acids long. CDR3 in DNA: TGTGCCAGCAGCTTAGGGAGTTTAAGTTCAGATACGCAGTATTTT. Amino acid sequence: CASSLGSLSSDTQYF.

The chain recombines TRBV7-2 with TRBJ1-2; 8 nucleotides agree with TRBD1. Germline CDR1 is SGHTA and CDR2 is FQGNSA. With 4 bases clipped from V and 5 bases from J, the junction kept 6 bases outside the gene matches. The CDR3 loop spans 14 amino acids. The CDR3 protein is CASSSQGAGYGYTF. The CDR3 DNA is TGTGCCAGCAGCTCGCAGGGGGCGGGGTATGGCTACACCTTC.

This clone is medium-sized within its sample. This chain joins TRBV7-2 and TRBJ2-3, with TRBD1 identical over 12 bases. Germline CDR1 and CDR2: SGHTA and FQGNSA. The CDR3 is 15 residues long. With 3 bases clipped from V and 7 bases from J, the junction kept 5 bases outside the gene matches. The CDR3 loop is CASSLGTGGFNTQYF. The CDR3 DNA reads as TGTGCCAGCAGCTTGGGGACAGGGGGCTTCAATACGCAGTATTTT.

This chain links TRBV19 with TRBJ2-3, with D possibly TRBD1 on 5 matching bases. Trimming removed 3 bases at V and 1 base at J, with 11 bases between. This CDR3 contains 15 residues. Germline values: CDR1 LNHDA, CDR2 SQIVND (reference sequence). DNA of the CDR3: TGTGCCAGTAGTATTGGGCCCAGGGGCACAGATACGCAGTATTTT. Translating gives CASSIGPRGTDTQYF.

V is TRBV5-1 and J is TRBJ2-2; D gene unclear. V gave up 0 bases and J gave up 5 bases, with 14 bases separating them. This CDR3 contains 16 residues. Germline CDR1 SGHRS, CDR2 YFSETQ. The CDR3 reads CASSLGTVTRTGELFF. DNA for the CDR3: TGCGCCAGCAGCTTGGGCACAGTGACAAGGACCGGGGAGCTGTTTTTT.

V usage is TRBV19 and J usage is TRBJ2-1; D is uncertain. This CDR3 has 13 amino acids. Trimming shortened V by 7 bases and J by 0 bases, and 7 bases separated the two germline ends. The germline gives CDR1 LNHDA, CDR2 SQIVND (reference sequence). In nucleotides, the CDR3 is TGTGCCAGTAAATTCGGCTCCTACAATGAGCAGTTCTTC. Translating it yields CASKFGSYNEQFF.

Within the sample, this clone is medium-sized. This chain joins TRBV7-9 and TRBJ2-7; tentative D call: TRBD1 (6 bases). Germline V gene data show CDR1 as SEHNR and CDR2 as FQNEAQ (reference sequence). The V gene lost 7 bases and the J gene lost 5 bases, with 18 bases spanning the gap. This CDR3 is 14 amino acids long. The CDR3 DNA reads as TGTGCCAGCATCGCCCTACAGGGAGTTAACGAGCAGTACTTC. Its protein is CASIALQGVNEQYF.

The chain has TRBV6-6 and TRBJ2-7; D call uncertain. Germline V gene sequence: CDR1 MNHNY, CDR2 SVGAGI (reference sequence). V gave up 0 bases and J gave up 3 bases, with 3 bases separating them. This CDR3 spans 12 amino acids. Here the CDR3 reads CASSYSSYEQYF. The CDR3 DNA reads as TGTGCCAGCAGTTACTCGAGCTACGAGCAGTACTTC.

The chain recombines TRBV14 with TRBJ1-4, with 7 bases identical to TRBD1. Germline values: CDR1 SGHDN, CDR2 FVKESK. V was pared by 4 bases and J by 5 bases, with 7 bases of the junction left unmatched. This CDR3 spans 15 amino acids. The CDR3 region is CASSPMDRINEKLFF. DNA for the CDR3: TGTGCCAGCAGCCCAATGGACAGGATAAATGAAAAACTGTTTTTT. Based on the CDR3 plus reference TRBV14 and TRBJ1-4, the full variable domain is EAGVTQFPSHSVIEKGQTVTLRCDPISGHDNLYWYRRVMGKEIKFLLHFVKESKQDESGMPNNRFLAERTGGTYSTLKVQPAELEDSGVYFCASSPMDRINEKLFFGSGTQLSVL.

This clone was counted only a few times. The CDR3 loop reads CASSQSPSRLAGVPGDTQYF. DNA of the CDR3: TGTGCCAGCAGCCAATCTCCCAGCCGACTAGCGGGGGTTCCTGGAGATACGCAGTATTTT. The V call is TRBV4-2, the J call TRBJ2-3, with TRBD2 identical over 12 bases. The germline gives CDR1 LGHNA, CDR2 YNFKEQ. The junction had 17 bases not matched to a gene; V was cut back by 2 bases and J by 5 bases. The CDR3 runs to 20 residues.

Only a few counts were recorded for this clone. In DNA form, the CDR3 reads TGTGCCAGTAGTACGACAGGGGGCGGCACAGATACGCAGTATTTT. As protein: CASSTTGGGTDTQYF. The gene calls are TRBV19 and TRBJ2-3; 10 bases are shared with TRBD1. V lost 4 bases and J lost 1; bases outside the gene matches: 2. The CDR3 runs to 15 residues. Germline CDR1 reads LNHDA; CDR2 reads SQIVND (reference sequence).

With regard to this clone: This specimen includes other DNA sequences encoding the same CDR3. The chain carries TRBV30 and TRBJ2-7, with 7 bases identical to TRBD1. Trimming took 0 bases from V and 4 from J; bases not matched to a gene: 3. Germline loops: CDR1 GTSNPN, CDR2 SVGIG (reference sequence). The CDR3 runs 13 residues. The CDR3 coding sequence is TGTGCCTGGAGTGTCGGGACAGATTACGAGCAGTACTTC. Translated, it gives CAWSVGTDYEQYF.

This clone came up once. J is TRBJ2-3 and V is TRBV25-1; 8 bases match TRBD1. The germline gives CDR1 MGHDK, CDR2 SYGVNS. The V segment lost 2 bases and the J segment 9 bases; nucleotides outside the gene matches: 10. This CDR3 spans 15 amino acids. CDR3 nucleotide sequence: TGTGCCAGCAGTGAACAGGGGGCACGCATGGGGACGCAGTATTTT. It specifies CASSEQGARMGTQYF.

This clone was counted once. This rearrangement joins TRBV19 to TRBJ2-3; maybe TRBD2 (5 bases). CDR3 length equals 15 residues. The V end was cut by 2 bases, the J end by 4 bases, with 13 bases between. Germline V gene lookup returns CDR1 LNHDA and CDR2 SQIVND (reference sequence). CDR3 sequence (DNA): TGTGCCAGTAGTATAAGCGCGGGTTGGGCAGATACGCAGTATTTT. It codes for CASSISAGWADTQYF.

This rearrangement joins TRBV25-1 to TRBJ2-5; D is perhaps TRBD2 (7 bases). Germline V lookup: CDR1 MGHDK, CDR2 SYGVNS. The CDR3 is made up of 15 amino acids. Trimming removed 5 bases at V and 7 bases at J, with 20 bases between. Here the CDR3 reads CASSPRGGTGVTQYF. Written as DNA, the CDR3 is TGTGCCAGCAGTCCGAGGGGGGGAACGGGGGTGACCCAGTACTTC. Variable domain in full (rest from reference TRBV25-1 and TRBJ2-5): EADIYQTPRYLVIGTGKKITLECSQTMGHDKMYWYQQDPGMELHLIHYSYGVNSTEKGDLSSESTVSRIRTEHFPLTLESARPSHTSQYLCASSPRGGTGVTQYFGPGTRLLVL.

The V gene is TRBV6-2 or TRBV6-3, the J gene TRBJ2-1; 8 bases match TRBD2. V shed 0 bases, J shed 6 bases, and the junction held 7 bases outside the gene matches. CDR1 MNHEY and CDR2 SVGEGT come from the germline V gene. The CDR3 loop spans 16 amino acids. The CDR3 reads CASSYSIGGGLNEQFF. CDR3 in DNA: TGTGCCAGCAGTTACTCTATCGGGGGGGGCCTCAATGAGCAGTTCTTC.

V usage is TRBV5-6 and J usage is TRBJ1-2, with TRBD1 matching 11 bases. Losses at the gene ends were 4 bases for V and 6 bases for J; bases not matched to a gene: 8. The CDR3 runs to 15 residues. The V gene's germline CDR1 is SGHDT and CDR2 YYEEEE. The CDR3 DNA sequence: TGTGCCAGCAGCCCAGGGACAGGGGGTGTCGATGGCTACACCTTC. The encoded protein is CASSPGTGGVDGYTF.

The genes are TRBV5-1 and TRBJ2-7, with 9 bases fitting TRBD1. The CDR3 is made up of 14 amino acids. The germline gives CDR1 SGHRS, CDR2 YFSETQ. Losses at the gene ends were 3 bases for V and 5 bases for J; bases not matched to a gene: 6. This CDR3 reads CASSSGTGIDEQYF. The CDR3 DNA sequence: TGCGCCAGCAGCTCGGGGACAGGGATCGACGAGCAGTACTTC.